This TCR beta chain was recorded in a study of T-cell reconstitution after alpha-beta-depleted transplantation in children. General study findings and limits: At around two months after transplant, the alpha-beta T cells were reportedly derived from several hundred expanded clones that came from non-depleted graft cells. At the one-year point after transplant, T-cell counts and TCRbeta diversity were found to come mostly from T cells that had been newly produced. There were some patients whose high TCRbeta diversity at day 60 came from surviving recipient T cells and thymic progenitors.

This sample's TCRbeta library carried unique molecular identifier barcodes. MiXCR, applied by TCRdb to the PCR reads, yields one record per CDR3 protein. The table records around 370,000 distinct CDR3 sequences, about a sixth of them present only once. CDR1 and CDR2 (germline): LGHNA, YSLEER. V shed 0 bases and J shed 3 bases, with 10 bases lying between them. The CDR3 spans 15 residues. This clonotype was seen a few times. What it binds is not known. This chain links TRBV4-3 with TRBJ2-3; D unresolved. The material was PBMCs, mostly from graft donor cells, obtained 360 days after TCRalphabeta/CD19-depleted stem cell transplant. This receptor was obtained from a male patient between 2 and 15 years old who had a stem cell transplant for acute lymphoblastic leukemia, so the T cells may come from the graft donor. As DNA, the CDR3 is TGCGCCAGCAGCCAAGATGTATATATGACAGATACGCAGTATTTT. This gives the protein CASSQDVYMTDTQYF.